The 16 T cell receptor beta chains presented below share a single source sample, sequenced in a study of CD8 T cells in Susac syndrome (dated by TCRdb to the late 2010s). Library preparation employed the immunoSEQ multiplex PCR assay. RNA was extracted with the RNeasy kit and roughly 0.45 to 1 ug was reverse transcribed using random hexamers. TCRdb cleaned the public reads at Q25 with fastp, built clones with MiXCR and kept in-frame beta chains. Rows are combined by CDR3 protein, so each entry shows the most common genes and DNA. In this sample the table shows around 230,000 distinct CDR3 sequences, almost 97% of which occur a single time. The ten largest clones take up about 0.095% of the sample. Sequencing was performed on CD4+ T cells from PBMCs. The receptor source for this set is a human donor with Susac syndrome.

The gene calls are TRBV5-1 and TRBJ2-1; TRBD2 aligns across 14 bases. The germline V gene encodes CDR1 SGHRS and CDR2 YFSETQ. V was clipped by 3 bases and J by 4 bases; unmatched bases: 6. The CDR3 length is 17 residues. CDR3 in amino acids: CASSSHRTSGRYNEQFF. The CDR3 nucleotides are TGCGCCAGCAGCTCGCATCGGACTAGCGGGAGGTACAATGAGCAGTTCTTC. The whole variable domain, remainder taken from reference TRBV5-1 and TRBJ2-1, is KAGVTQTPRYLIKTRGQQVTLSCSPISGHRSVSWYQQTPGQGLQFLFEYFSETQRNKGNFPGRFSGRQFSNSRSEMNVSTLELGDSALYLCASSSHRTSGRYNEQFFGPGTRLTVL.

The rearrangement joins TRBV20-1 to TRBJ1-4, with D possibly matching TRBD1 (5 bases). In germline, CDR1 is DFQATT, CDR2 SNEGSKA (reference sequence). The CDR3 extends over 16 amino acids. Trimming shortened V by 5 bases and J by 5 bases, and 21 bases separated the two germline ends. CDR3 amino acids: CSAPPGGTSYNEKLFF. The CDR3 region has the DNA TGCAGTGCTCCCCCAGGCGGGACTTCCTACAATGAAAAACTGTTTTTT.

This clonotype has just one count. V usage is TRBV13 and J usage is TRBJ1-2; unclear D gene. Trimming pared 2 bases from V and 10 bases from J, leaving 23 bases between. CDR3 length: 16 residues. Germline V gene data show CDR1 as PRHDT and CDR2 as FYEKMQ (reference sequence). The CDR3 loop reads CASSLFLGSARGDYTF. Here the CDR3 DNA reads TGTGCCAGCAGCTTATTTCTAGGATCGGCCAGAGGAGACTACACCTTC. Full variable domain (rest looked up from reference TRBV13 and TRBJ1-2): AAGVIQSPRHLIKEKRETATLKCYPIPRHDTVYWYQQGPGQDPQFLISFYEKMQSDKGSIPDRFSAQQFSDYHSELNMSSLELGDSALYFCASSLFLGSARGDYTFGSGTRLTVV.

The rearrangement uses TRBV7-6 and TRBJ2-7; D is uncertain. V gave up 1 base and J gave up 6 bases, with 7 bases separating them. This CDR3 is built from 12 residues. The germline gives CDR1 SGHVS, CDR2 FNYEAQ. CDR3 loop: CASSLDLGEQYF. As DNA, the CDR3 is TGTGCCAGCAGCTTAGATCTGGGCGAGCAGTACTTC.

The DNA for the CDR3 is TGTGCCACCAGCAGGGCCGGCAGAGAGACCCAGTACTTC. This translates into CATSRAGRETQYF. The chain is built from TRBV24-1 and TRBJ2-5; D is perhaps TRBD1 (5 bases). Trimming pared 7 bases from V and 4 bases from J, leaving 12 bases between. CDR1 KGHDR and CDR2 SFDVKD come from the germline V gene. This CDR3 region has 13 residues.

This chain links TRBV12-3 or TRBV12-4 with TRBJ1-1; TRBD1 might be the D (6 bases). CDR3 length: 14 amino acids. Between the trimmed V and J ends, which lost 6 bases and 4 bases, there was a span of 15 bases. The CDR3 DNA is TGTGCCAGCAGATCCGGACAGTGGAGCACTGAAGCTTTCTTT. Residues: CASRSGQWSTEAFF.

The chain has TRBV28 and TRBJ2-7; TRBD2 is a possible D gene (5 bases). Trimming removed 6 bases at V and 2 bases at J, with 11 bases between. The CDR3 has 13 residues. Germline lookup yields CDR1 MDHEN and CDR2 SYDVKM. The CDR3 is CASRTPGAYEQYF. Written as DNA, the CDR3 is TGTGCCAGCAGAACCCCCGGGGCCTACGAGCAGTACTTC.

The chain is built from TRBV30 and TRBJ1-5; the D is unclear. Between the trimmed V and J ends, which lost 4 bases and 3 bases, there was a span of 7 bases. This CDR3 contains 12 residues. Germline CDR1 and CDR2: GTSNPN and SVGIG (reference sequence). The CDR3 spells CAWTYANQPQHF. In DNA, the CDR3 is TGTGCCTGGACTTATGCCAATCAGCCCCAGCATTTT.

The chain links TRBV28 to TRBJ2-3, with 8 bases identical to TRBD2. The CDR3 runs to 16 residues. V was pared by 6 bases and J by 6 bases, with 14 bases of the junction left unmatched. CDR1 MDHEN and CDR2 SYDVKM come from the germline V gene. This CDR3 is CASSILTGGPFDTQYF. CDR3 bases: TGTGCCAGCAGCATACTCACGGGAGGGCCGTTTGATACGCAGTATTTT.

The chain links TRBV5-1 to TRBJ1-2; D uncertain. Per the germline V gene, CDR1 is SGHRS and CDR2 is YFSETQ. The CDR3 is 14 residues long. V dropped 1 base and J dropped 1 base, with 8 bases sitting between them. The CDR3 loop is CASSLSANNYGYTF. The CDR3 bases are TGCGCCAGCAGCTTGTCGGCGAATAACTATGGCTACACCTTC.

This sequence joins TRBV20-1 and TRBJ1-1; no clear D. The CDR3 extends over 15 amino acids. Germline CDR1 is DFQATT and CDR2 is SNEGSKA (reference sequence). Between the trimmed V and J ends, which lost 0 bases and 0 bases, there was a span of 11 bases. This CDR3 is CSAREYEHMNTEAFF. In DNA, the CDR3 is TGCAGTGCTAGAGAGTACGAACATATGAACACTGAAGCTTTCTTT.

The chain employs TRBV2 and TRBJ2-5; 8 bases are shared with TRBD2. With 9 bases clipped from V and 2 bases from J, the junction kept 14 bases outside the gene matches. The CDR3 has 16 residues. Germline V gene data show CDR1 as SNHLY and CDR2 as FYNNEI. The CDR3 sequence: CASFLRAGAGQETQYF. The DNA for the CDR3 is TGTGCCAGTTTTTTGAGAGCGGGAGCGGGACAAGAGACCCAGTACTTC. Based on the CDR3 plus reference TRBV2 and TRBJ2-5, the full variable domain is EPEVTQTPSHQVTQMGQEVILRCVPISNHLYFYWYRQILGQKVEFLVSFYNNEISEKSEIFDDQFSVERPDGSNFTLKIRSTKLEDSAMYFCASFLRAGAGQETQYFGPGTRLLVL.

The CDR3 protein is CASSKQGNIQYF. CDR3 in DNA: TGTGCCAGCAGCAAACAAGGGAACATTCAGTACTTC. V and J are TRBV4-2 and TRBJ2-4; D is uncertain. Trimming removed 5 bases from V and 7 bases from J, with 9 bases in between. CDR1 and CDR2 from the germline V gene are LGHNA and YNFKEQ. The CDR3 is 12 amino acids.

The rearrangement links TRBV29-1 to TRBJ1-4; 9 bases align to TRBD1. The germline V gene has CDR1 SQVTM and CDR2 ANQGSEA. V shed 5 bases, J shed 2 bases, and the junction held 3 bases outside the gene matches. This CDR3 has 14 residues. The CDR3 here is CSVTGGRTNEKLFF. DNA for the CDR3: TGCAGCGTTACAGGGGGCCGTACTAATGAAAAACTGTTTTTT. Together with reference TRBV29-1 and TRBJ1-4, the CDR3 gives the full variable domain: SAVISQKPSRDICQRGTSLTIQCQVDSQVTMMFWYRQQPGQSLTLIATANQGSEATYESGFVIDKFPISRPNLTFSTLTVSNMSPEDSSIYLCSVTGGRTNEKLFFGSGTQLSVL.

This CDR3 reads CSAVLRTESGANVLTF. The CDR3 region has the DNA TGCAGTGCTGTCCTTCGGACGGAGTCTGGGGCCAACGTCCTGACTTTC. This chain uses TRBV20-1 with TRBJ2-6; D is unclear. Germline CDR1 is DFQATT and CDR2 is SNEGSKA (reference sequence). The CDR3 has 16 residues. V was clipped by 5 bases and J by 1 base, with 15 bases between them.

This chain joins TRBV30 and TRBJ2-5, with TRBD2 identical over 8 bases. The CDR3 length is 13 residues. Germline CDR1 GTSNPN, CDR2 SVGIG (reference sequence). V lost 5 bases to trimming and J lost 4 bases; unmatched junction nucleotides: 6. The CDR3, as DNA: TGTGCCTGGTCCGGGAGGGAACGAGAGACCCAGTACTTC. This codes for CAWSGRERETQYF.